The sequence of this T cell receptor beta chain was determined in a study of human T cells and chemical hapten exposure (dated by TCRdb to the early 2020s). Describing the broader study: For sensitization, 2% DPC in acetone was applied to a roughly 2 cm by roughly 2 cm area of upper inner arm skin. Throughout the study period of approximately 23 weeks, patients also received therapeutic DPC doses to the scalp every week. Patch testing on the upper back used Finn chambers containing 0.01% DPC, with scoring done after 6 days according to International Contact Dermatitis Research Group standards. Most of the patients in the cohort were female, and the cohort covered alopecia areata with under or over 50% scalp involvement, alopecia totalis and alopecia universalis. Libraries were pooled for sequencing, and per-sample TCR yields varied mainly because of small differences in library volumes within the pool. This study followed changes in the peripheral blood TCR repertoire in vivo during primary and secondary sensitization of alopecia patients to the hapten diphenylcyclopropenone (DPC). Patient blood was sampled pre-sensitization (week 0) and at 2, 6 and about 24 weeks after DPC sensitization. Roughly 30 alopecia patients provided blood for TCR sequencing at one to four time points (pre-sensitization, 2, 6 and 24 weeks). For every blood RNA sample, sequencing covered both the TCR alpha and TCR beta chains.

On the study overall, not on this receptor specifically: After repeated subsampling, the strength of the expansion versus patch-test correlation and the threshold at which it became significant changed. Alopecia, a presumed autoimmune disease, was present in all patients, so the immune response of the patients might differ from that of healthy individuals. Significantly more large CDR3 similarity clusters were formed by expanded TCRs than by pre-sensitization or healthy control sets, consistent with antigen-driven responses. DPC sensitization did not change the number of TCRs with a frequency above 1 in 1000, and there was no evidence of changes in global repertoire structure. Patch test score was positively correlated with the number of PT1 expanded TCRs, with significance at thresholds 8, 16 and 32 but not at 4.

The library relied on RACE. Sequencing instrument: NextSeq 500. Library preparation attached unique molecular identifiers to individual cDNA molecules for quantitative, reproducible TCR counting. The paper's processing steps were these. The median number of TCRs per sample was roughly 98,000, ranging from roughly 20,000 to 700,000. The Decombinator software suite was used to annotate the V, J and CDR3 of the TCR reads. For PS versus PT1 abundance plots, all samples were subsampled to the same number of TCRs (28,000). Expanded TCRs were defined as absent before sensitization and observed at least eight times at the 2-week time point. TCRdb's own reprocessing of the public reads used fastp at Q25 and MiXCR and kept productive beta chains. Rows are combined by CDR3 protein, so each entry shows the most common genes and DNA. The V and J calls follow TCRdb's processing rather than the paper's. The sample has 35,000 to 50,000 distinct CDR3 sequences on record, 8.5% to 10% of them singletons. The ten largest clones take up more than 13% of the sample.

In the paper's terms, the time point label means: patch test 2, 6 weeks after DPC sensitization. According to the study, the label for this sample's treatment or condition signals: therapeutic diphenylcyclopropenone sensitization with weekly scalp DPC. Total RNA was extracted from unfractionated whole blood collected in Tempus Blood RNA tubes. At every patch-test visit, the blood draw took place before the patch test was put on. To be eligible, patients had to be aged 18 to 70, diagnosed with alopecia and judged suitable for DPC therapy, while pregnant patients were excluded. V drops 1 base and J drops 5 bases, leaving 14 bases in between. CDR1 and CDR2 were assigned from the germline V gene as SGHTA and FQGNSA. CDR3 length: 15 amino acids, cysteine to phenylalanine. Here the CDR3 DNA is all that survives: 45 bases in frame from base 1. This clonotype was counted many times. Its antigen is currently not known. Per-base quality was not reported, and no clone a single base away is much larger than it.

Specimen: whole blood, collected in connection with sensitization to the hapten diphenylcyclopropenone (DPC). The sequence derives from a woman aged 30 to 39 with alopecia areata. Some clones in this sample may be carry-over from other donors' samples. The sequence joins TRBV7-2 to TRBJ2-5; too little of a D gene remains to name it. The bases are TGTGCCAGCAGCTTAGTGAACTGGAAAGGGGAGACCCAGTACTTC. Translated, it gives CASSLVNWKGETQYF.